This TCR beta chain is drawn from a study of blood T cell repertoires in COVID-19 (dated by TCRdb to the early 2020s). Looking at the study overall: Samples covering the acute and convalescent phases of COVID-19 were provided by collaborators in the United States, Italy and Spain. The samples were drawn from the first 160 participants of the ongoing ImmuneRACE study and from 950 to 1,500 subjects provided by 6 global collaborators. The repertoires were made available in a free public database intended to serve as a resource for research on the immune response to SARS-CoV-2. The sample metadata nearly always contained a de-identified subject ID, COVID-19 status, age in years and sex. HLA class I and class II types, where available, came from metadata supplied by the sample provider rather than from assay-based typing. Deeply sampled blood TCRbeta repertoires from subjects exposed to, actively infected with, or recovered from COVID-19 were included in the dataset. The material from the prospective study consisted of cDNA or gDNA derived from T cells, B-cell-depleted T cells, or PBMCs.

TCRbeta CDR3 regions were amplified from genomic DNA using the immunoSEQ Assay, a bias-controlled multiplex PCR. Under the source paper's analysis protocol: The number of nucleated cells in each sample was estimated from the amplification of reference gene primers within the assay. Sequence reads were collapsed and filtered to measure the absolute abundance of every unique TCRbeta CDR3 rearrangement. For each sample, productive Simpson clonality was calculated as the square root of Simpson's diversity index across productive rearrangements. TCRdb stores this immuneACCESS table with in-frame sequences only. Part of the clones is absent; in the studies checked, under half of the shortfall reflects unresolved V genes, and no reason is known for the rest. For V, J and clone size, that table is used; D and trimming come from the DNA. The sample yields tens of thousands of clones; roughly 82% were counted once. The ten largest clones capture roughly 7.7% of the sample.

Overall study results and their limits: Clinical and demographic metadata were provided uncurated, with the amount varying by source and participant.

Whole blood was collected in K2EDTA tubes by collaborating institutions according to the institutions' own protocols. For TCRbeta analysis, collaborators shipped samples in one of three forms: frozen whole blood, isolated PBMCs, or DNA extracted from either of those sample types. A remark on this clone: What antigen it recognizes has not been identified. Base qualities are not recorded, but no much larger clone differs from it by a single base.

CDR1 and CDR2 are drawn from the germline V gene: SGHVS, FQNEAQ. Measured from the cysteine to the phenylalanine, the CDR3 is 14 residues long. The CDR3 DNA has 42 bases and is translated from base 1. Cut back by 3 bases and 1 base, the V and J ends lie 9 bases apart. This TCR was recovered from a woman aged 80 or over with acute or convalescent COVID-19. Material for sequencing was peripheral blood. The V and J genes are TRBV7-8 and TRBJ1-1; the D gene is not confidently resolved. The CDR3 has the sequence CASSLQASNTEAFF. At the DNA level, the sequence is TGTGCCAGCAGCTTGCAAGCCTCGAACACTGAAGCTTTCTTT.